Listed here are 10 T cell receptor beta chains from one sample, sequenced in a study of shared T cell receptors in the human thymus. The repertoire was sequenced with immunoSEQ multiplex PCR; TCRdb's copy has only in-frame clones and lacks some. Here the sample spans hundreds of thousands of clones, approximately 78% being singletons. In addition, the sample was reused for a study of human thymus T cells.

Sequencing was carried out using thymocytes. Every receptor here comes from a boy less than two years old with a congenital heart defect.

J is TRBJ2-1 and V is TRBV27; the D gene is possibly TRBD1 (7 bases). The CDR3 contains 16 residues. Deletions cut 0 bases from V and 3 bases from J, with 12 bases between. CDR1 and CDR2 (germline): MNHEY, SMNVEV (reference sequence). The CDR3 here is CASSLSGRGVYNEQFF. DNA of the CDR3: TGTGCCAGCAGTTTATCGGGCAGGGGGGTCTACAATGAGCAGTTCTTC.

This sequence joins TRBV5-5 and TRBJ1-3, with D hard to call. The CDR3 loop spans 19 amino acids. V lost 4 bases and J lost 0, with 23 bases in between. Per the germline V gene, CDR1 is SGHKS and CDR2 is YYEKEE (reference sequence). CDR3 nucleotide sequence: TGTGCCAGCAGCCGGAATGTGGGCTCACACTCGAGCTCTGGAAACACCATATATTTT. It yields the protein CASSRNVGSHSSSGNTIYF. Using reference TRBV5-5 and TRBJ1-3 for the parts outside the CDR3, the full variable domain is DAGVTQSPTHLIKTRGQQVTLRCSPISGHKSVSWYQQVLGQGPQFIFQYYEKEERGRGNFPDRFSARQFPNYSSELNVNALLLGDSALYLCASSRNVGSHSSSGNTIYFGEGSWLTVV.

The chain is built from TRBV7-9 and TRBJ1-2; 7 bases map to TRBD1. From germline, CDR1 is SEHNR and CDR2 FQNEAQ (reference sequence). With 5 bases clipped from V and 1 base from J, the junction kept 13 bases outside the gene matches. CDR3 length equals 17 residues. CDR3 sequence reads: CASSGETGPTLNYGYTF. DNA of the CDR3: TGTGCCAGCAGCGGGGAGACAGGGCCAACCCTTAACTATGGCTACACCTTC. Full variable domain (remainder filled in from reference TRBV7-9 and TRBJ1-2): DTGVSQNPRHKITKRGQNVTFRCDPISEHNRLYWYRQTLGQGPEFLTYFQNEAQLEKSRLLSDRFSAERPKGSFSTLEIQRTEQGDSAMYLCASSGETGPTLNYGYTFGSGTRLTVV.

This chain uses TRBV10-3 with TRBJ1-3, with 8 bases fitting TRBD1. Germline-derived CDR1 and CDR2 are ENHRY and SYGVKD. Unmatched junction bases numbered 9, after V lost 2 bases and J lost 3 bases. The CDR3 runs to 17 residues. The CDR3 sequence: CAISEAPDRGGGNTIYF. As DNA, the CDR3 is TGTGCCATCAGTGAGGCCCCCGACAGGGGTGGTGGAAACACCATATATTTT.

The genes are TRBV11-2 and TRBJ2-1, with 7 positions matching TRBD2. In germline, CDR1 is SGHAT, CDR2 FQNNGV. With 0 bases clipped from V and 6 bases from J, the junction kept 8 bases outside the gene matches. This CDR3 has 16 residues. Written as DNA, the CDR3 is TGTGCCAGCAGCTTAGATCATCGGGAGGACGCCAATGAGCAGTTCTTC. Its translation: CASSLDHREDANEQFF.

This chain links TRBV5-1 with TRBJ1-4; 7 positions match TRBD1. CDR1 and CDR2 (germline): SGHRS, YFSETQ. The CDR3 extends over 15 amino acids. Unmatched junction bases numbered 10, after V lost 4 bases and J lost 7 bases. CDR3 loop: CASSRIGGVTEKLFF. CDR3 DNA sequence: TGCGCCAGCAGCCGCATAGGGGGCGTTACTGAAAAACTGTTTTTT.

Comment on this clone: One end of the junction fails to match germline, which may point to a read error. This rearrangement joins TRBV30 to TRBJ1-2; no clear D gene. This CDR3 spans 15 amino acids. Germline lookup yields CDR1 GTSNPN and CDR2 SVGIG (reference sequence). In DNA form, the CDR3 reads TGTGCCTGGAGTGAGCGTAAGCGATCTAACTATGGCCACACCTTC. Its protein product is CAWSERKRSNYGHTF.

This chain links TRBV6-5 with TRBJ2-7; TRBD2 agrees at 11 bases. The V segment lost 2 bases and the J segment 3 bases; nucleotides outside the gene matches: 6. This CDR3 has 16 amino acids. CDR1 is MNHEY and CDR2 is SVGAGI in the germline V gene. CDR3 nucleotide sequence: TGTGCCAGCAGTTACACCGGGACTAGCGGCTTCTACGAGCAGTACTTC. Its protein is CASSYTGTSGFYEQYF.

This rearrangement joins TRBV27 to TRBJ2-3; 11 bases agree with TRBD2. J was trimmed by 4 bases and V by 4 bases; bases with no gene match: 10. The germline CDR1 and CDR2 sequences are MNHEY and SMNVEV (reference sequence). The CDR3 is made up of 17 amino acids. This chain's CDR3 is CASSSRLAGISPDTQYF. The CDR3 DNA sequence: TGTGCCAGCAGTTCGCGACTAGCGGGAATAAGCCCAGATACGCAGTATTTT.

The V call is TRBV19, the J call TRBJ1-2, with D perhaps matching TRBD1 (5 bases). Germline loops: CDR1 LNHDA, CDR2 SQIVND (reference sequence). The V end was cut by 5 bases, the J end by 5 bases, with 12 bases between. This CDR3 region has 13 residues. The CDR3 region is CASSGPRGYGYTF. The CDR3 nucleotides read TGTGCCAGTAGTGGTCCTAGGGGATATGGCTACACCTTC.